The subject of this entry is one TCR beta chain. The antigen this receptor binds is unknown. Per-base quality was not reported, and no clone a single base away is much larger than it. TCRbeta CDR3 regions were amplified from genomic DNA by means of the immunoSEQ Assay, a bias-controlled multiplex PCR. The study's processing was this. The number of nucleated cells in each sample was estimated by amplification of reference gene primers within the assay. Sequence reads were collapsed and filtered to measure the absolute abundance of every unique TCRbeta CDR3 rearrangement. For each sample, productive Simpson clonality was calculated as the square root of Simpson's diversity index over productive rearrangements. Sourced from immuneACCESS, this table was stored by TCRdb with only in-frame sequences that have V and J called. A share of the clones is absent; for the studies checked, an unresolved V gene accounts for under half, and the remainder has no known explanation. For V, J and clone size, that table is used; D and trimming come from the DNA. Here the sample has about 300,000 clones; around 84% occur a single time. In total, the top ten clones hold about 4.1% of the sample.

Participants in the prospective study were aged roughly 18 to 100 years, lived in 20 to 30 United States geographic areas, and enrolled through a virtual design. In the prospective study, cohorts were assigned on the basis of participant-reported clinical history obtained from a screening survey and a study questionnaire. For ImmuneRACE Cohort 3, a participant was defined as recovered based on two consecutive negative NP/OP PCR tests, clearance by a healthcare professional, or resolution of symptoms. Mobile phlebotomists in the prospective study collected whole blood, serum and a nasopharyngeal or oropharyngeal swab from every participant. Additional blood draws and questionnaires over an approximately two-month period could optionally be provided by prospective study participants. Before DNA extraction, blood samples from the prospective study were shipped at room temperature or frozen. The data derive from a study of blood T cell repertoires in COVID-19 (dated by TCRdb to 2018 to 2021). At the level of the whole study: Samples from collaborators originated in the United States, Italy and Spain and spanned both the acute and convalescent phases of COVID-19. A freely available public database, intended as a resource for researchers studying the immune response to SARS-CoV-2, is where the repertoires were released. The material from the prospective study consisted of cDNA or gDNA derived from T cells, B-cell-depleted T cells, or PBMCs. Deeply sampled blood TCRbeta repertoires from subjects exposed to, actively infected with, or recovered from COVID-19 were included in the dataset. A de-identified subject ID, COVID-19 status, age in years and sex were almost always included in the sample metadata. Where HLA class I and class II types were available, the types were taken from metadata supplied by the sample provider, not from assay-based typing. The samples were drawn from two sources: the first 160 participants of the ongoing ImmuneRACE study, and fewer than 1,500 subjects contributed by 6 global collaborators. The full study reports these points: Clinical and demographic metadata were provided uncurated, with the amount varying by source and participant.

According to the germline V gene, CDR1 reads SGHTA and CDR2 reads FQGNSA. Trimming leaves V shorter by 7 bases and J shorter by 5 bases, with the junction holding 7 bases beyond the gene matches. Including the terminal cysteine and phenylalanine, the CDR3 comprises 14 residues. Here the CDR3 DNA is all that survives: 42 bases in frame from base 1. The source material was PBMCs or T cells enriched from blood (not recorded which). The sequence links TRBV7-2 to TRBJ2-1, and 8 junction bases match TRBD1. This TCR was recovered from a man aged 30 to 45 who had recovered from COVID-19. The base sequence is TGTGCCAGCACCTTGGACAGGGCTCACAATGAGCAGTTCTTC. This codes for CASTLDRAHNEQFF.